This T cell receptor beta chain was found in a study of spatial heterogeneity in lung cancer. This clonotype showed up many times. The CDR3 runs to 14 residues. Per the germline V gene, CDR1 is SGHNT and CDR2 is YYREEE (reference sequence). Trimming took 2 bases from V and 3 from J; bases not matched to a gene: 5. Via MiXCR, TCRdb re-called the 5' RACE reads, giving one row per CDR3 protein. The table lists approximately 40,000 distinct CDR3 sequences, approximately 7% of them singletons. Indicated time point: sample taken at primary tumor resection. The donors, 72 patients with untreated early-stage non-small cell lung cancer, provided the samples.

Sample: PBMCs, taken at surgery. The rearrangement joins TRBV5-4 to TRBJ2-7; TRBD1 matches 7 bases. The receptor comes from a female donor with early-stage non-small cell lung cancer. The CDR3 DNA reads as TGTGCCAGCAGCTTAGGACAGGAGGTCTACGAGCAGTACTTC. Its protein product is CASSLGQEVYEQYF.